A single sample is the source of the 11 T cell receptor beta chains below, sequenced in a study of early T cells in non-severe SARS-CoV-2 infection. TCRdb analysed the 5' RACE reads with MiXCR anew, one entry per CDR3 protein. The sample holds over 50,000 distinct CDR3 sequences, approximately 9.3% seen once. The sample consisted of whole blood. The receptors here all came from an adult who was a healthcare worker with PCR-confirmed SARS-CoV-2 infection or an uninfected control (not recorded which).

This clonotype was seen only a few times. The chain joins TRBV20-1 to TRBJ2-1, with 12 bases aligning to TRBD2. This CDR3 region has 15 residues. V shed 1 base, J shed 2 bases, and the junction held 0 bases outside the gene matches. CDR1 and CDR2 from the germline V gene are DFQATT and SNEGSKA (reference sequence). The chain's CDR3 is CSARASGGAYNEQFF. DNA of the CDR3: TGCAGTGCTAGAGCTAGCGGGGGGGCCTACAATGAGCAGTTCTTC.

V usage is TRBV5-1 and J usage is TRBJ1-3, with D possibly matching TRBD1 (5 bases). The CDR3 has 16 residues. Germline lookup yields CDR1 SGHRS and CDR2 YFSETQ. V shed 2 bases and J shed 0 bases, with 12 bases lying between them. In DNA form, the CDR3 reads TGCGCCAGCAGCTTAGACAGCCTCAGCTCTGGAAACACCATATATTTT. Protein: CASSLDSLSSGNTIYF.

To note about this clonotype: At one end the junction does not follow the germline gene, possibly because of a read error. The rearrangement uses TRBV5-1 and TRBJ2-5; no clear D. The CDR3 loop spans 11 amino acids. Germline lookup yields CDR1 SGHRS and CDR2 YFSETQ. Written as DNA, the CDR3 is TGCGCCAGCAGCTTGGGTGCTAGTACGAACTTC. This encodes CASSLGASTNF.

This clonotype turned up a few times. The chain employs TRBV12-5 and TRBJ2-3; D is perhaps TRBD1 (5 bases). Trimming stripped 5 bases from V and 2 bases from J, with 14 bases between. The CDR3 runs to 15 residues. Germline lookup yields CDR1 LGHNT and CDR2 FRNRAP. CDR3 bases: TGTGCTAGTGGTACGTCCTACAGGCTCACAGATACGCAGTATTTT. This sequence encodes CASGTSYRLTDTQYF.

This rearrangement joins TRBV12-3 or TRBV12-4 to TRBJ1-5; TRBD1 aligns across 8 bases. The V gene end was trimmed by 6 bases and the J gene end by 3 bases; junction bases not matched to a gene: 7. The CDR3 spans 15 residues. The CDR3 sequence is CASSKDRAFNQPQHF. The DNA for the CDR3 is TGTGCCAGCAGCAAGGACAGGGCTTTCAATCAGCCCCAGCATTTT.

This clonotype was counted many times. The chain carries TRBV20-1 and TRBJ2-3, with 11 bases lining up with TRBD2. The junction had 8 bases not matched to a gene; V was cut back by 5 bases and J by 4 bases. CDR1 is DFQATT and CDR2 is SNEGSKA in the germline V gene (reference sequence). This CDR3 region has 15 residues. CDR3 sequence reads: CSAGSHSGGADTQYF. The DNA of the CDR3 is TGCAGTGCTGGCTCTCATAGCGGGGGGGCAGATACGCAGTATTTT.

Here the CDR3 reads CASSSGLAGGDTQYF. CDR3 bases: TGTGCCAGCAGTTCGGGACTAGCAGGGGGAGATACGCAGTATTTT. This chain joins TRBV12-3 or TRBV12-4 and TRBJ2-3; 9 bases map to TRBD2. V was clipped by 4 bases and J by 5 bases; unmatched bases: 7. The CDR3 loop spans 15 amino acids.

The chain joins TRBV20-1 to TRBJ2-5; TRBD2 is a possible D gene (6 bases). The germline V gene encodes CDR1 DFQATT and CDR2 SNEGSKA (reference sequence). The CDR3 is 13 amino acids. V was shortened by 4 bases and J by 1 base, with 10 bases between the two germline ends. In DNA form, the CDR3 reads TGCAGTGCTAAGGAGGGTCCCCAAGAGACCCAGTACTTC. Amino acid sequence: CSAKEGPQETQYF.

This clonotype has just a few counts. V usage is TRBV19 and J usage is TRBJ2-6, with D perhaps matching TRBD1 (6 bases). This CDR3 is 18 amino acids long. With 5 bases removed from V and 0 bases from J, the gap between germline ends came to 17 bases. Germline V gene data show CDR1 as LNHDA and CDR2 as SQIVND (reference sequence). The CDR3 DNA sequence: TGTGCCAGTAGTCTCCAACCACAGGGTTTCTCTGGGGCCAACGTCCTGACTTTC. Protein product: CASSLQPQGFSGANVLTF. Complete variable domain (other parts from reference TRBV19 and TRBJ2-6): DGGITQSPKYLFRKEGQNVTLSCEQNLNHDAMYWYRQDPGQGLRLIYYSQIVNDFQKGDIAEGYSVSREKKESFPLTVTSAQKNPTAFYLCASSLQPQGFSGANVLTFGAGSRLTVL.

J is TRBJ1-4 and V is TRBV13; D gene unclear. This CDR3 contains 14 residues. Germline V CDR1 and CDR2: PRHDT, FYEKMQ (reference sequence). V was clipped by 3 bases and J by 0 bases, with 5 bases between them. The CDR3 DNA sequence: TGTGCCAGCAGCTTCAGAGCAACTAATGAAAAACTGTTTTTT. Its protein is CASSFRATNEKLFF.

The chain joins TRBV3-1 to TRBJ1-1; D gene uncertain. This CDR3 has 13 residues. Germline CDR1 reads LGHDT; CDR2 reads YNNKEL (reference sequence). V lost 3 bases and J lost 0, with 5 bases in between. Here the CDR3 DNA reads TGTGCCAGCAGCCAGGGTTTGAACACTGAAGCTTTCTTT. Residues: CASSQGLNTEAFF.